This TCR beta chain comes out of a study of cytomegalovirus exposure and HLA in healthy donors. Study in general: Both the 120 or so validation repertoires and the approximately 620 first-cohort repertoires used the same platform, as reported by a later analysis.

Method: immunoSEQ multiplex PCR; TCRdb's copy keeps in-frame clones and lacks some. The sample includes about 310,000 clones, 70% to 90% seen only once; the top ten take 0.9% to 1%. V was pared by 0 bases and J by 4 bases, with 3 bases between. The germline V gene has CDR1 SEHNR and CDR2 FQNEAQ (reference sequence). The CDR3 length is 12 residues. This clone occurred a few times. Antigen: not known. The study drew the donors from its approximately 110-subject validation cohort, separate from the roughly 700-subject first cohort. The study, taken as a whole, reports: The classifier, whose performance was assessed in both the original and validation cohorts, reportedly diagnosed cytomegalovirus status with high specificity and sensitivity.

The source material was PBMCs. This rearrangement joins TRBV7-9 to TRBJ1-2; D call uncertain. The TCR was taken from a young man in good health and CMV-seronegative. DNA of the CDR3: TGTGCCAGCAGCTTAGCCAGCTATGGCTACACCTTC. This encodes CASSLASYGYTF.